This T cell receptor (beta chain) stems from a study of HIV-infected patients and healthy controls. Study-wide points: Comparisons were complicated because patients and controls had unequal numbers of distinct sequences. HIV-infected patients and controls differed significantly in mean usage of eight alpha and eight beta V genes. In healthy controls, MAIT alpha CDR3s were common; in HIV+ repertoires, severely depleted.

Germline CDR1 and CDR2: KGHSH and LQKENI. This CDR3 has 13 amino acids. cDNA was made from about 500 ng RNA using alpha and beta constant primers. Using multiplexing indices, alpha and beta chain libraries were generated apart by chain-specific third strand synthesis. MiXCR, applied by TCRdb to the 5' RACE reads, yields one record per CDR3 protein. The table lists 13,000 or so distinct CDR3 sequences, 7.5% to 10% of them singletons, with about 6.8% in the top ten. This clonotype is termed medium-sized. Its target is not known. Germline and junction disagree at one end, which may indicate a read error. Whole blood was used without fractionation, so all unsorted peripheral T cells were included. The RNA source was an approximately 2.5 ml peripheral blood draw.

The receptor comes from an adult in good health. The sequenced sample was blood. The chain couples TRBV18 to TRBJ2-1; the D is unclear. DNA for the CDR3: TGTGCCAGCTCCCCACTTGGCAGACATGAGCAGTTCTTC. Its protein product is CASSPLGRHEQFF.